What follows are 6 T cell receptor beta chains derived from one specimen sequenced in a study of T cell repertoires and leukemia-associated antigens. Which antigens these TCRs recognize remains unknown. TCRdb itself ran the 5' RACE reads through MiXCR, one entry per CDR3 protein. The top ten clones hold around 8.8% of a sample with around 14,000 distinct CDR3 sequences, about 40% of them seen once. The specimen sequenced was CD3+ T cells sorted from blood and cultured. The receptor source for this set is a female donor in good health.

The CDR3 nucleotides are TGCAGTGGGGCCCGGGACTTTCTCACAGATACGCAGTATTTT. The encoded protein is CSGARDFLTDTQYF. The genes are TRBV20-1 and TRBJ2-3, with D tentatively TRBD2 (6 bases). Between the trimmed V and J ends, which lost 7 bases and 2 bases, there was a span of 16 bases. The germline CDR1 and CDR2 sequences are DFQATT and SNEGSKA (reference sequence). This CDR3 is built from 14 residues.

This clonotype was recorded many times. A clone one base away is much larger, so this may be a read error. This sequence joins TRBV5-1 and TRBJ2-2; TRBD1 aligns across 7 bases. J lost 5 bases, V lost 10 bases, and 8 bases had no gene match. Per the germline V gene, CDR1 is SGHRS and CDR2 is YFSETQ. This CDR3 is 13 amino acids long. CDR3: CAGTETGTGELFF. CDR3 nucleotides: TGCGCCGGCACCGAGACAGGGACCGGGGAGCTGTTTTTT.

This clonotype was counted at least ten times. The chain employs TRBV20-1 and TRBJ2-7; perhaps TRBD2 as D (5 bases). The V gene lost 3 bases and the J gene lost 1 base, with 10 bases spanning the gap. Looked up from germline, CDR1 is DFQATT and CDR2 is SNEGSKA (reference sequence). CDR3 size: 13 residues. CDR3 coding DNA: TGCAGTGCTAGGTCGGACTCTTCCTACGAGCAGTACTTC. Its translation: CSARSDSSYEQYF.

By sample fraction, this clonotype is medium-sized. The chain uses TRBV11-2 and TRBJ2-5, with D perhaps TRBD1 (6 bases). There are 15 residues in the CDR3. Germline loops: CDR1 SGHAT, CDR2 FQNNGV. V was trimmed by 1 base and J by 5 bases, leaving 14 bases between them. The CDR3 DNA reads as TGTGCCAGCAGCTTAGTGAGTACAGGGTTGGAGACCCAGTACTTC. It yields the protein CASSLVSTGLETQYF.

This clonotype was detected only once. V gene TRBV12-3 or TRBV12-4 combines with J gene TRBJ2-1, with 11 bases aligning to TRBD1. Losses at the gene ends were 3 bases for V and 5 bases for J; bases not matched to a gene: 0. This CDR3 is 14 amino acids long. The CDR3 bases are TGTGCCAGCAGTTTGGACAGGGGGCACAATGAGCAGTTCTTC. It encodes CASSLDRGHNEQFF.

The chain couples TRBV25-1 to TRBJ2-7, with 11 bases fitting TRBD2. Germline assignment: CDR1 MGHDK and CDR2 SYGVNS. The CDR3 spans 18 residues. With V trimmed by 2 bases and J by 4 bases, 13 bases remained unmatched. CDR3 sequence (DNA): TGTGCCAGCAGTGAACGGCGACTAGCGGGAAGGGCCCCATACGAGCAGTACTTC. Its translation: CASSERRLAGRAPYEQYF.